The clone carrying this TCR beta chain was detected ten times or more. Its antigen is unknown. This entry comes from a study of human T cells and chemical hapten exposure. Broader study findings: TCRs above 1 in 1000 frequency stayed constant with DPC sensitization.

The CDR3 loop spans 15 amino acids. V lost 1 base and J lost 6; bases outside the gene matches: 1. Germline CDR1 reads SNHLY; CDR2 reads FYNNEI. Unique molecular identifiers were attached to individual cDNA molecules within the library. TCRdb re-called the RACE reads through MiXCR, storing one row per CDR3 protein. The repertoire has tens of thousands of distinct CDR3 sequences, about 9.3% of them found once; the top ten carry more than 10%. The time point here: patch test 1, 2 weeks after DPC sensitization. Sample treatment: therapeutic diphenylcyclopropenone sensitization with weekly scalp DPC. Each patch test followed a blood draw. Donors, patients with alopecia ranging from 18 to 70 years old and judged suitable for DPC, provided samples.

The sequencing here drew on whole blood, taken in connection with sensitization to the hapten diphenylcyclopropenone (DPC). The V call is TRBV2, the J call TRBJ2-3, with 13 bases lining up with TRBD2. The sequence came from a woman between 40 and 50 years old with alopecia areata. Some clones in this sample may be carry-over from other donors' samples. CDR3: CASSEGTSGGDTQYF. The CDR3, as DNA: TGTGCCAGCAGTGAAGGGACTAGCGGGGGCGATACGCAGTATTTT.